Sequencing of this TCR beta chain was carried out in a study of blood T cell repertoires in COVID-19. About the study: T cells, B-cell-depleted T cells, or PBMCs provided the cDNA or gDNA that served as material.

As handled by the study authors: How many nucleated cells were present was estimated from reference gene primer amplification. Sequencing was performed with immunoSEQ multiplex PCR; in TCRdb, only in-frame clones are kept and a portion is missing. The V and J calls and clone size were taken over from that table, and D and trimming were inferred from the DNA. The sample carries 200,000 to 250,000 clones, around 80% recorded once. Germline V lookup: CDR1 DFQATT, CDR2 SNEGSKA (reference sequence). Unmatched junction bases numbered 6, after V lost 6 bases and J lost 10 bases. The CDR3 extends over 10 amino acids.

The origin of this receptor is a woman aged 40 to 50 with acute or convalescent COVID-19. Sequencing input: peripheral blood. The chain carries TRBV20-1 and TRBJ2-7; 7 nucleotides match TRBD2. CDR3 region: CSALGGYQYF. The CDR3 DNA sequence: TGCAGTGCCCTCGGGGGGTATCAGTACTTC.